The 3 T cell receptor beta chains below come from one sample, sequenced in a study of response to subunit inactivated influenza vaccine. From the RT-PCR reads, TCRdb called clonotypes with MiXCR, one entry per CDR3 protein. The repertoire consists of 550,000 to 650,000 distinct CDR3 sequences, with about 10% occurring once and the leading ten covering 10%. This material consisted of PBMCs from blood, taken on the day of vaccination. These receptors originate from a man between 50 and 59 years old who received an inactivated influenza vaccine.

The chain carries TRBV19 and TRBJ2-1; D might be TRBD2 (6 bases). The CDR3 is made up of 23 amino acids. V was shortened by 5 bases and J by 3 bases, with 38 bases between the two germline ends. Per germline, CDR1 LNHDA and CDR2 SQIVND (reference sequence). CDR3 sequence reads: CASSPRPERGHRDFTSIYNEQFF. Written as DNA, the CDR3 is TGTGCCAGTAGTCCCCGACCGGAGAGGGGCCACCGGGACTTCACTTCGATCTACAATGAGCAGTTCTTC. Using reference TRBV19 and TRBJ2-1 for the parts outside the CDR3, the full variable domain is DGGITQSPKYLFRKEGQNVTLSCEQNLNHDAMYWYRQDPGQGLRLIYYSQIVNDFQKGDIAEGYSVSREKKESFPLTVTSAQKNPTAFYLCASSPRPERGHRDFTSIYNEQFFGPGTRLTVL.

The rearrangement joins TRBV5-5 to TRBJ2-3; 8 nucleotides agree with TRBD1. The J segment lost 3 bases and the V segment lost 0 bases, leaving 3 bases of the junction unmatched. This CDR3 is built from 15 residues. In germline, CDR1 is SGHKS, CDR2 YYEKEE (reference sequence). Here the CDR3 reads CASSLEWTGTDTQYF. The CDR3, as DNA: TGTGCCAGCAGCTTGGAGTGGACAGGGACAGATACGCAGTATTTT.

This clonotype has at least ten counts. This chain uses TRBV5-5 with TRBJ2-5; D is unclear. CDR1 and CDR2 (germline): SGHKS, YYEKEE (reference sequence). V was trimmed by 0 bases and J by 4 bases, leaving 4 bases between them. This CDR3 is 12 amino acids long. The CDR3 sequence is CASSLEVETQYF. The CDR3 DNA is TGTGCCAGCAGCTTGGAGGTAGAGACCCAGTACTTC. Full variable domain (remainder filled in from reference TRBV5-5 and TRBJ2-5): DAGVTQSPTHLIKTRGQQVTLRCSPISGHKSVSWYQQVLGQGPQFIFQYYEKEERGRGNFPDRFSARQFPNYSSELNVNALLLGDSALYLCASSLEVETQYFGPGTRLLVL.